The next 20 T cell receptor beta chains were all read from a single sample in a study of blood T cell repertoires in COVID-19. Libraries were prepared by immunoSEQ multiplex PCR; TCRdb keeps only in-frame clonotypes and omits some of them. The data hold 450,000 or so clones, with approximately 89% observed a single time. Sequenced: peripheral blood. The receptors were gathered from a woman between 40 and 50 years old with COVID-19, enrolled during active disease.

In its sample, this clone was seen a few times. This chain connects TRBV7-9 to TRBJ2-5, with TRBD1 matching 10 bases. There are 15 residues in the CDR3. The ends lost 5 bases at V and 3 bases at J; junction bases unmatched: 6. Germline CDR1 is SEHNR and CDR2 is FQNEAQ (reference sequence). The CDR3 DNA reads TGTGCCAGCAGCCAAACCGGGACAGGGGAAGAGACCCAGTACTTC. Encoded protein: CASSQTGTGEETQYF.

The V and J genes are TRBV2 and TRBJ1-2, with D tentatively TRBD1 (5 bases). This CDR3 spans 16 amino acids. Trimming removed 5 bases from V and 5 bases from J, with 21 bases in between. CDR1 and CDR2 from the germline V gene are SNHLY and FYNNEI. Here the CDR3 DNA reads TGTGCCAGCAGTTGGGGTGGGGCTCCCCGCATATATGGCTACACCTTC. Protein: CASSWGGAPRIYGYTF.

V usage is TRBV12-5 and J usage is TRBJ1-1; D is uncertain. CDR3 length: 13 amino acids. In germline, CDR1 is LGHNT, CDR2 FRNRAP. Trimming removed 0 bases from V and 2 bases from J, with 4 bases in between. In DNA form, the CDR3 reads TGTGCTAGTGGTTTGGTATCTAACACTGAAGCTTTCTTT. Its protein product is CASGLVSNTEAFF.

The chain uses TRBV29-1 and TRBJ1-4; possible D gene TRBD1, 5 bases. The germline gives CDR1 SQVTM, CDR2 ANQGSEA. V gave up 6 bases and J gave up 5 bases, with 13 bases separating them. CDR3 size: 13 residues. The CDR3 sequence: CSVNRRENEKLFF. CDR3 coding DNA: TGCAGCGTAAACAGGAGGGAAAATGAAAAACTGTTTTTT.

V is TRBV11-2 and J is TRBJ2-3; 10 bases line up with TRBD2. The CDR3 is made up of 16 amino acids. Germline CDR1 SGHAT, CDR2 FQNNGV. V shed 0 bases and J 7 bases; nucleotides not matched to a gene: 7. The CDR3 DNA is TGTGCCAGCAGCTTAGATAGAACTAGCGGGGACTATACGCAGTATTTT. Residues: CASSLDRTSGDYTQYF. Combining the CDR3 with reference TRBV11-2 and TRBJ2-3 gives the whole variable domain EAGVAQSPRYKIIEKRQSVAFWCNPISGHATLYWYQQILGQGPKLLIQFQNNGVVDDSQLPKDRFSAERLKGVDSTLKIQPAKLEDSAVYLCASSLDRTSGDYTQYFGPGTRLTVL.

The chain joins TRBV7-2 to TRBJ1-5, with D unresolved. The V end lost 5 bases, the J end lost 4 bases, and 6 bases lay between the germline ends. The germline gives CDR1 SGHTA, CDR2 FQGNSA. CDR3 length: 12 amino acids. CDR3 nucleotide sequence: TGTGCCAGCAGCGTATTAAATCAGCCCCAGCATTTT. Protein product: CASSVLNQPQHF.

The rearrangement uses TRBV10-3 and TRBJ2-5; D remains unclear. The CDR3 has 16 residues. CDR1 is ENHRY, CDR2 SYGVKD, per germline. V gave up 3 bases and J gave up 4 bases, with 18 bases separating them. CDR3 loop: CAISDLLGRVGETQYF. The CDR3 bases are TGTGCCATCAGTGATCTCTTGGGTCGGGTTGGAGAGACCCAGTACTTC.

The CDR3 DNA sequence: TGCGCCAGCAGCAAAAGTCTAGCGGGCTACAATGAGCAGTTCTTC. It yields the protein CASSKSLAGYNEQFF. The rearrangement joins TRBV5-1 to TRBJ2-1; 8 nucleotides line up with TRBD2. Germline loops: CDR1 SGHRS, CDR2 YFSETQ. CDR3 length equals 15 residues. Trimming took 4 bases from V and 3 from J; bases not matched to a gene: 6. Using reference TRBV5-1 and TRBJ2-1 for the parts outside the CDR3, the full variable domain is KAGVTQTPRYLIKTRGQQVTLSCSPISGHRSVSWYQQTPGQGLQFLFEYFSETQRNKGNFPGRFSGRQFSNSRSEMNVSTLELGDSALYLCASSKSLAGYNEQFFGPGTRLTVL.

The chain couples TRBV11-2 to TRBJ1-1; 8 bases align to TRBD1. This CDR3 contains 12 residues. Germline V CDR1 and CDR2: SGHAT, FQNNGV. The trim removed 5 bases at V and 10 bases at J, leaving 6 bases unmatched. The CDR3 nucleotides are TGTGCCAGCAGCCCACAGGGGGTAGGAGCTTTCTTT. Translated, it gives CASSPQGVGAFF.

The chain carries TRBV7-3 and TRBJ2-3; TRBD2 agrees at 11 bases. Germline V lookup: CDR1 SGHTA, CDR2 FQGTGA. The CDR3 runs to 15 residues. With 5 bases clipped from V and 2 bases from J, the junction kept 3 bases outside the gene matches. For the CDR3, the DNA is TGTGCCAGCAGCCGTAGCGGGGGGGCCACAGATACGCAGTATTTT. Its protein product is CASSRSGGATDTQYF.

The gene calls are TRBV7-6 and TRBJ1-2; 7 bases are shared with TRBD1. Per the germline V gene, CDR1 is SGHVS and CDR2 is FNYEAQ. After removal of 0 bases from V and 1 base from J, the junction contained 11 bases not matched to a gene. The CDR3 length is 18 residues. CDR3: CASSLAPPGRGSNYGYTF. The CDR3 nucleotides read TGTGCCAGCAGCTTAGCGCCCCCTGGCAGGGGGAGTAACTATGGCTACACCTTC.

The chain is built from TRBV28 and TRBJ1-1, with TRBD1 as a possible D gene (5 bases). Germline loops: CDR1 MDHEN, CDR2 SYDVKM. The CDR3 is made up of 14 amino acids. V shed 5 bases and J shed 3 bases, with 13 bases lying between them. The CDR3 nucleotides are TGTGCCAGCAGTCTTGGGGGAGGGTACACTGAAGCTTTCTTT. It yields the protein CASSLGGGYTEAFF. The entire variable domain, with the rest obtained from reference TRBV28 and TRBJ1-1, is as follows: DVKVTQSSRYLVKRTGEKVFLECVQDMDHENMFWYRQDPGLGLRLIYFSYDVKMKEKGDIPEGYSVSREKKERFSLILESASTNQTSMYLCASSLGGGYTEAFFGQGTRLTVV.

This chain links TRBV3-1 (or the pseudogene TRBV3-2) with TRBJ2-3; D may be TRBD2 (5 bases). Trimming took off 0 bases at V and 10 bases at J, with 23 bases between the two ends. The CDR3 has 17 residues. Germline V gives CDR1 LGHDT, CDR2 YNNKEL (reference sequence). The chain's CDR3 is CASSQDNLAPYSQAQYF. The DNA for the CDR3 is TGTGCCAGCAGCCAAGATAACCTAGCCCCGTATTCTCAGGCGCAGTATTTT.

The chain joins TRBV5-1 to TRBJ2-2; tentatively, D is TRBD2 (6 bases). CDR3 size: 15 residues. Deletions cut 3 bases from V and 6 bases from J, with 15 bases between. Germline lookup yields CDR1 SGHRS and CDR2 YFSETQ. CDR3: CASSWVGGDPGELFF. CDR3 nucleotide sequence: TGCGCCAGCAGCTGGGTCGGAGGGGACCCCGGGGAGCTGTTTTTT.

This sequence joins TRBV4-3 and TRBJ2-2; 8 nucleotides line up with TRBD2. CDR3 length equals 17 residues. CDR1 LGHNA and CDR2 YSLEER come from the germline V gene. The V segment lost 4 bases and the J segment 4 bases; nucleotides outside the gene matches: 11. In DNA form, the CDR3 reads TGCGCCAGCAGCCGCGTCCAATTACGGGGGGGCACCGGGGAGCTGTTTTTT. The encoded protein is CASSRVQLRGGTGELFF.

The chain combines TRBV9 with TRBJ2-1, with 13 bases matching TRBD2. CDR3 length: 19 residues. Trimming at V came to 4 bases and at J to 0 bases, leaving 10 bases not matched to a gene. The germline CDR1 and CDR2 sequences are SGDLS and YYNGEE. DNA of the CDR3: TGTGCCAGCAGCCTGGGACTAGCGGGACCCCGGAGCTCCTACAATGAGCAGTTCTTC. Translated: CASSLGLAGPRSSYNEQFF.

CDR3 bases: TGTGCCAGCAGCCAAGCAAGCTTAGCGGAGACCCAGTACTTC. Protein sequence: CASSQASLAETQYF. This chain connects TRBV14 to TRBJ2-5, with D tentatively TRBD2 (5 bases). Germline V gene data show CDR1 as SGHDN and CDR2 as FVKESK. The CDR3 consists of 14 residues. With 1 base removed from V and 5 bases from J, the gap between germline ends came to 11 bases.

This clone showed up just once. CDR3: CSVRAGEGKPQHF. CDR3 coding DNA: TGCAGCGTTCGAGCAGGGGAGGGTAAGCCCCAGCATTTT. This chain joins TRBV29-1 and TRBJ1-5, with D possibly being TRBD1 (6 bases). The CDR3 consists of 13 residues. Deletions cut 5 bases from V and 8 bases from J, with 16 bases between. Germline-derived CDR1 and CDR2 are SQVTM and ANQGSEA.

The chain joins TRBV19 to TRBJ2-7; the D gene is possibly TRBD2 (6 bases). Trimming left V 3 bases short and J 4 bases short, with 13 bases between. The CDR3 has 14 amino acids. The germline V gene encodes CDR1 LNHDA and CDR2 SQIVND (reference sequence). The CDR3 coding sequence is TGTGCCAGTAGTATGGGTATCGGGGGATACGAGCAGTACTTC. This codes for CASSMGIGGYEQYF.

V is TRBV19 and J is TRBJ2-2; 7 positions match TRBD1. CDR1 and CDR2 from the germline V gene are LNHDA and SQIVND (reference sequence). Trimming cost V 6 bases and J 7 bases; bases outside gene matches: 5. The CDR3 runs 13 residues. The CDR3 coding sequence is TGTGCCAGTAGGCGACAGGGCGACGGGGAGCTGTTTTTT. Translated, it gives CASRRQGDGELFF.